Following are 28 T cell receptor beta chains from one sample sequenced in a study of early T cells in non-severe SARS-CoV-2 infection. One entry per CDR3 protein results from TCRdb running MiXCR on the 5' RACE reads. Here the sample spans about 110,000 distinct CDR3 sequences, 9% to 13% being singletons. The sequenced sample consisted of whole blood. These receptor sequences come from an adult who was a healthcare worker with PCR-confirmed SARS-CoV-2 infection or an uninfected control (not recorded which).

This clonotype has just a few counts. The chain employs TRBV12-3 or TRBV12-4 and TRBJ1-2; D might be TRBD1 (6 bases). Between the trimmed V and J ends, which lost 1 base and 7 bases, there was a span of 13 bases. The CDR3 has 14 amino acids. In DNA, the CDR3 is TGTGCCAGCAGTTTAGGGGACACGAGCCGTGGCTACACCTTC. Translating gives CASSLGDTSRGYTF.

J is TRBJ2-7 and V is TRBV20-1; D is perhaps TRBD1 (5 bases). CDR3 length equals 14 residues. The V end was cut by 2 bases, the J end by 4 bases, with 15 bases between. CDR1 DFQATT and CDR2 SNEGSKA come from the germline V gene (reference sequence). The chain's CDR3 is CSARFGQGLYEQYF. For the CDR3, the DNA is TGCAGTGCTAGATTTGGGCAGGGTCTTTACGAGCAGTACTTC.

In its sample, this clonotype was seen a few times. V is TRBV10-3 and J is TRBJ1-1; D ambiguous. Deletions cut 0 bases from V and 1 base from J, with 12 bases between. The CDR3 spans 16 residues. Germline CDR1 and CDR2: ENHRY and SYGVKD. Here the CDR3 reads CAISESPLRANTEAFF. CDR3 nucleotide sequence: TGTGCCATCAGTGAGTCCCCGTTGAGGGCGAACACTGAAGCTTTCTTT.

V and J are TRBV10-3 and TRBJ1-2; no clear D gene. Germline loops: CDR1 ENHRY, CDR2 SYGVKD. V was pared by 0 bases and J by 8 bases, with 10 bases between. This CDR3 contains 13 residues. The CDR3 coding sequence is TGTGCCATCAGTGAGTCGAACAGTCCGGGCTACACCTTC. Translation gives CAISESNSPGYTF.

This clonotype was recorded many times. The genes are TRBV12-3 or TRBV12-4 and TRBJ2-5; D is possibly TRBD1 (6 bases). The V end was cut by 5 bases, the J end by 0 bases, with 13 bases between. CDR3 size: 15 residues. CDR3 sequence reads: CASSADSPYQETQYF. Written as DNA, the CDR3 is TGTGCCAGCAGTGCGGACAGCCCGTACCAAGAGACCCAGTACTTC.

This clonotype was seen a few times. The chain joins TRBV30 to TRBJ2-7, with a weak D call TRBD1 (6 bases). Germline V gives CDR1 GTSNPN, CDR2 SVGIG (reference sequence). Trimming shortened V by 3 bases and J by 13 bases, and 19 bases separated the two germline ends. The CDR3 has 12 amino acids. In DNA form, the CDR3 reads TGTGCCTGGAGCCCTGGGACACCTTGGCAATACTTC. As protein: CAWSPGTPWQYF.

The rearrangement joins TRBV28 to TRBJ2-7; 7 bases agree with TRBD1. CDR1 is MDHEN and CDR2 is SYDVKM in the germline V gene. The CDR3 consists of 13 residues. V dropped 7 bases and J dropped 3; count of bases not matched to a gene: 6. In DNA, the CDR3 is TGTGCCAGCACTTTTCCAGGGGGCTACGAGCAGTACTTC. Its translation is CASTFPGGYEQYF. The full variable domain, completed using reference TRBV28 and TRBJ2-7, is DVKVTQSSRYLVKRTGEKVFLECVQDMDHENMFWYRQDPGLGLRLIYFSYDVKMKEKGDIPEGYSVSREKKERFSLILESASTNQTSMYLCASTFPGGYEQYFGPGTRLTVT.

This clonotype was counted at least ten times. The chain has TRBV28 and TRBJ1-1; D is undetermined. Per the germline V gene, CDR1 is MDHEN and CDR2 is SYDVKM. The CDR3 extends over 12 amino acids. V was shortened by 6 bases and J by 8 bases, with 13 bases between the two germline ends. The CDR3 bases are TGTGCCAGCAGCTTAAACAAGAAAGAAGCTTTCTTT. Encoded protein: CASSLNKKEAFF.

This clonotype was counted at least ten times. The V and J genes are TRBV12-3 or TRBV12-4 and TRBJ2-3; the D call may be TRBD1 or TRBD2 (5 bases each). This CDR3 spans 15 amino acids. V lost 5 bases and J lost 10, with 22 bases in between. For the CDR3, the DNA is TGTGCCAGCAGTCCTGGGACCCAGTTGGTGGGTGCGCAGTATTTT. The encoded protein is CASSPGTQLVGAQYF.

This clonotype appeared many times. The chain employs TRBV7-6 and TRBJ2-3; no clear D gene. V gave up 1 base and J gave up 3 bases, with 8 bases separating them. This CDR3 comprises 14 residues. CDR1 SGHVS and CDR2 FNYEAQ come from the germline V gene. In DNA form, the CDR3 reads TGTGCCAGCAGCTTAGTGGTTAGGACAGATACGCAGTATTTT. It codes for CASSLVVRTDTQYF. Full variable domain (outside the CDR3, taken from reference TRBV7-6 and TRBJ2-3): GAGVSQSPRYKVTKRGQDVALRCDPISGHVSLYWYRQALGQGPEFLTYFNYEAQQDKSGLPNDRFSAERPEGSISTLTIQRTEQRDSAMYRCASSLVVRTDTQYFGPGTRLTVL.

This clonotype was seen only a few times. The V and J genes are TRBV6-6 and TRBJ2-7; unclear D gene. CDR1 is MNHNY, CDR2 SVGAGI, per germline (reference sequence). Trimming cost V 6 bases and J 1 base, with 13 bases left between them. This CDR3 is 14 amino acids long. The CDR3 loop is CASRLSENSYEQYF. Written as DNA, the CDR3 is TGTGCCAGCAGGCTTTCGGAGAATTCCTACGAGCAGTACTTC.

V and J are TRBV11-2 and TRBJ2-5; D possibly matches TRBD1 or TRBD2 (5 bases each). Germline V gives CDR1 SGHAT, CDR2 FQNNGV. CDR3 size: 14 residues. V shed 2 bases and J shed 4 bases, with 11 bases lying between them. The CDR3 sequence is CASSLTRDLETQYF. The CDR3, as DNA: TGTGCCAGCAGCTTAACCCGGGACCTAGAGACCCAGTACTTC.

Only a few counts were recorded for this clonotype. V and J are TRBV11-2 and TRBJ1-1, with 8 positions matching TRBD1. This CDR3 region has 15 residues. Trimming cost V 0 bases and J 1 base; bases outside gene matches: 1. Germline V gene data show CDR1 as SGHAT and CDR2 as FQNNGV. CDR3 protein: CASSLETGGNTEAFF. For the CDR3, the DNA is TGTGCCAGCAGCTTAGAAACAGGGGGGAACACTGAAGCTTTCTTT.

This clonotype was detected many times. The chain uses TRBV10-3 and TRBJ1-6; D gene unclear. V was shortened by 7 bases and J by 7 bases, with 17 bases between the two germline ends. Germline V gives CDR1 ENHRY, CDR2 SYGVKD. CDR3 length equals 15 residues. The CDR3, as DNA: TGTGCCATCACCCCAGGTCAGGCGCCCAATTCACCCCTCCACTTT. This sequence encodes CAITPGQAPNSPLHF.

The chain employs TRBV4-1 and TRBJ1-2, with D unclear. This CDR3 comprises 14 residues. The ends were cut back, 0 bases at V and 3 bases at J, with 8 bases in the middle. Germline assignment: CDR1 MGHRA and CDR2 YSYEKL. The CDR3 region is CASSQEGSYYGYTF. CDR3 in DNA: TGCGCCAGCAGCCAAGAAGGGTCGTACTATGGCTACACCTTC.

The chain links TRBV5-1 to TRBJ1-6; maybe TRBD1 (6 bases). The CDR3 sequence is 15 residues long. Deletions cut 3 bases from V and 7 bases from J, with 14 bases between. CDR1 and CDR2 from the germline V gene are SGHRS and YFSETQ. This CDR3 reads CASSSQTGPNSPLHF. In DNA, the CDR3 is TGCGCCAGCAGCTCGCAGACAGGTCCCAATTCACCCCTCCACTTT.

This chain uses TRBV6-6 with TRBJ2-5; 7 bases agree with TRBD1. The germline V gene encodes CDR1 MNHNY and CDR2 SVGAGI (reference sequence). V lost 6 bases and J lost 3; bases outside the gene matches: 7. The CDR3 is 14 residues long. CDR3 nucleotides: TGTGCCAGCAGCCACAGGGGCGCAGAAGAGACCCAGTACTTC. Its translation is CASSHRGAEETQYF.

The chain uses TRBV24-1 and TRBJ2-5, with D perhaps matching TRBD2 (6 bases). Germline V CDR1 and CDR2: KGHDR, SFDVKD. The CDR3 contains 17 residues. V dropped 6 bases and J dropped 3 bases, with 22 bases sitting between them. The CDR3 spells CATSWWGVIGTEETQYF. In DNA, the CDR3 is TGTGCCACCAGTTGGTGGGGCGTAATAGGGACTGAAGAGACCCAGTACTTC.

This clonotype was seen ten or more times. The rearrangement joins TRBV4-1 to TRBJ1-5; perhaps TRBD1 as D (6 bases). V lost 1 base, J lost 9 bases, and 19 bases lay in between. Germline values: CDR1 MGHRA, CDR2 YSYEKL. This CDR3 spans 16 amino acids. The CDR3 DNA is TGCGCCAGCAGCCAAGCAGCTTCGGGGGGCCCCCGGCCCCAGCATTTT. Translated: CASSQAASGGPRPQHF.

In this sample, this clonotype turned up many times. The chain has TRBV12-5 and TRBJ2-2; 7 positions match TRBD2. Germline trimming cut 2 bases from V and 6 bases from J; bases unmatched to any gene: 12. The CDR3 has 17 residues. Germline V gene data show CDR1 as LGHNT and CDR2 as FRNRAP. The CDR3: CASGLNLSGGLAGELFF. DNA for the CDR3: TGTGCTAGTGGTTTGAACCTTTCGGGAGGATTGGCCGGGGAGCTGTTTTTT.

The table lists this clonotype with a few counts. The rearrangement links TRBV6-1 to TRBJ1-1; weak D call: TRBD1 (5 bases). The CDR3 contains 14 residues. V was pared by 7 bases and J by 3 bases, with 15 bases between. Germline loops: CDR1 MNHNS, CDR2 SASEGT. The CDR3 DNA reads TGTGCCAGCACCCCGGTCATGGGGGACACTGAAGCTTTCTTT. Its translation is CASTPVMGDTEAFF.

The table lists this clonotype with a few counts. The V and J genes are TRBV5-1 and TRBJ2-3, with a weak D call TRBD2 (6 bases). The CDR3 is 16 amino acids. The V gene's germline CDR1 is SGHRS and CDR2 YFSETQ. The V gene lost 5 bases and the J gene lost 5 bases, with 21 bases spanning the gap. CDR3 residues: CASRPRGSGGVDTQYF. DNA for the CDR3: TGCGCCAGCAGGCCCCGGGGGAGCGGAGGCGTAGATACGCAGTATTTT.

DNA for the CDR3: TGTGCCAGCAGTTTCGACAGTAAGAATGAGCAGTTCTTC. Residues: CASSFDSKNEQFF. This chain connects TRBV27 to TRBJ2-1, with a tentative D call TRBD1 (5 bases). This CDR3 is 13 amino acids long. CDR1 MNHEY and CDR2 SMNVEV come from the germline V gene (reference sequence). V was pared by 3 bases and J by 7 bases, with 10 bases between.

This clonotype has just a few counts. V usage is TRBV5-1 and J usage is TRBJ2-2; D might be TRBD2 (6 bases). CDR3 length: 15 amino acids. V was clipped by 4 bases and J by 6 bases, with 16 bases between them. Germline CDR1 reads SGHRS; CDR2 reads YFSETQ. The chain's CDR3 is CASSAQTGGSGELFF. Here the CDR3 DNA reads TGCGCCAGCAGCGCCCAAACAGGAGGGTCCGGGGAGCTGTTTTTT. Supplemented by reference TRBV5-1 and TRBJ2-2, the full variable domain reads KAGVTQTPRYLIKTRGQQVTLSCSPISGHRSVSWYQQTPGQGLQFLFEYFSETQRNKGNFPGRFSGRQFSNSRSEMNVSTLELGDSALYLCASSAQTGGSGELFFGEGSRLTVL.

This clonotype was seen a handful of times. This chain joins TRBV11-2 and TRBJ2-5; the D is unclear. The CDR3 is 13 residues long. Germline V gives CDR1 SGHAT, CDR2 FQNNGV. V shed 1 base and J shed 2 bases, with 5 bases lying between them. In nucleotides, the CDR3 is TGTGCCAGCAGCTTAGTTAGTCAAGAGACCCAGTACTTC. Translation: CASSLVSQETQYF. Variable domain in full (rest from reference TRBV11-2 and TRBJ2-5): EAGVAQSPRYKIIEKRQSVAFWCNPISGHATLYWYQQILGQGPKLLIQFQNNGVVDDSQLPKDRFSAERLKGVDSTLKIQPAKLEDSAVYLCASSLVSQETQYFGPGTRLLVL.

The chain employs TRBV2 and TRBJ2-3; possibly TRBD1 for D (6 bases). V was pared by 6 bases and J by 2 bases, with 12 bases between. The length of the CDR3 is 14 residues. Germline V gene sequence: CDR1 SNHLY, CDR2 FYNNEI. The CDR3 bases are TGTGCCAGCAGCGTCAGACAGGCCACAGATACGCAGTATTTT. Protein: CASSVRQATDTQYF. The variable domain in full, with the rest retrieved from reference TRBV2 and TRBJ2-3, is EPEVTQTPSHQVTQMGQEVILRCVPISNHLYFYWYRQILGQKVEFLVSFYNNEISEKSEIFDDQFSVERPDGSNFTLKIRSTKLEDSAMYFCASSVRQATDTQYFGPGTRLTVL.

This clonotype was counted many times. This chain links TRBV10-3 with TRBJ2-5, with 15 positions matching TRBD2. The CDR3 is 18 amino acids. The trim removed 4 bases at V and 4 bases at J, leaving 10 bases unmatched. Germline CDR1 ENHRY, CDR2 SYGVKD. The CDR3 spells CAISGSVPGLAGGETQYF. Written as DNA, the CDR3 is TGTGCCATCAGTGGGTCCGTACCGGGACTAGCGGGAGGAGAGACCCAGTACTTC.

This clonotype was found a few times. The chain carries TRBV12-3 or TRBV12-4 and TRBJ1-1, with D hard to call. The CDR3 is made up of 13 amino acids. V lost 3 bases, J lost 5 bases, and 10 bases lay in between. The CDR3 DNA is TGTGCCAGCAGTTTTAACGGTGAGACTGAAGCTTTCTTT. Protein product: CASSFNGETEAFF.